These 26 T cell receptor beta chains share one sample of origin, sequenced in a study of OX40 agonist ivuxolimab in advanced cancers. The table came from immunoSEQ multiplex PCR; TCRdb's copy has only in-frame clones and leaves some out. The data hold tens of thousands of clones, with 75% to 90% observed a single time. This sample comprised CD4+ or CD8+ T cells sorted from blood, obtained in a trial of the OX40 agonist ivuxolimab. These TCRs come from an adult with an advanced solid tumor such as melanoma, head and neck, liver or kidney cancer.

The chain has TRBV25-1 and TRBJ2-5; D call uncertain. V was clipped by 6 bases and J by 5 bases, with 16 bases between them. CDR1 MGHDK and CDR2 SYGVNS come from the germline V gene. The CDR3 runs 14 residues. The CDR3 coding sequence is TGTGCCAGCAGGAGGAACGCGCCCTATGAGACCCAGTACTTC. Translated, it gives CASRRNAPYETQYF.

A few counts support this clone. The J gene is TRBJ1-1, the V gene TRBV6-6; D gene unclear. There are 13 residues in the CDR3. Germline values: CDR1 MNHNY, CDR2 SVGAGI (reference sequence). The V end lost 1 base, the J end lost 7 bases, and 10 bases lay between the germline ends. The CDR3 coding sequence is TGTGCCAGCAGTTACTACGGAACAGATGAAGCTTTCTTT. Its protein is CASSYYGTDEAFF.

V is TRBV28 and J is TRBJ2-7; 8 bases are shared with TRBD1. V lost 3 bases to trimming and J lost 3 bases; unmatched junction nucleotides: 4. Germline V lookup: CDR1 MDHEN, CDR2 SYDVKM. This CDR3 has 14 amino acids. CDR3 sequence (DNA): TGTGCCAGCAGTTTGCGACAGGGGCGCTACGAGCAGTACTTC. It yields the protein CASSLRQGRYEQYF.

This clone appeared once. The V call is TRBV4-1, the J call TRBJ2-3; D possibly corresponds to TRBD2 (6 bases). With 1 base removed from V and 4 bases from J, the gap between germline ends came to 6 bases. This CDR3 contains 13 residues. Germline V gives CDR1 MGHRA, CDR2 YSYEKL. The CDR3, as DNA: TGCGCCAGCAGCCAAGGACTAGCAGATACGCAGTATTTT. It codes for CASSQGLADTQYF.

The chain has TRBV7-9 and TRBJ2-4; tentative D call: TRBD2 (5 bases). Germline-derived CDR1 and CDR2 are SEHNR and FQNEAQ (reference sequence). Trimming shortened V by 5 bases and J by 0 bases, and 17 bases separated the two germline ends. The CDR3 loop spans 17 amino acids. The CDR3 spells CASSPMMGGLAKNIQYF. The CDR3 nucleotides are TGTGCCAGCAGCCCGATGATGGGTGGACTAGCCAAAAACATTCAGTACTTC.

This sequence joins TRBV5-4 and TRBJ2-2, with D possibly TRBD2 on 6 matching bases. The CDR3 loop spans 15 amino acids. Germline V gene sequence: CDR1 SGHNT, CDR2 YYREEE (reference sequence). Trimming removed 2 bases from V and 5 bases from J, with 13 bases in between. CDR3: CASSFLGGRTGELFF. The CDR3 region has the DNA TGTGCCAGCAGCTTTCTGGGAGGTCGGACCGGGGAGCTGTTTTTT.

The chain joins TRBV10-1 to TRBJ2-2; 7 bases map to TRBD2. Germline CDR1 is WNHNN and CDR2 is SYGVQD (reference sequence). The CDR3 has 14 residues. Unmatched junction bases numbered 1, after V lost 0 bases and J lost 6 bases. The CDR3 region has the DNA TGCGCCAGCAGTGAGTCGGGGGGGGCCGGGGAGCTGTTTTTT. It yields the protein CASSESGGAGELFF.

V and J are TRBV4-1 and TRBJ1-1; D possibly corresponds to TRBD1 (6 bases). The CDR3 extends over 15 amino acids. The germline V and J ends were trimmed by 0 bases and 0 bases, with 8 bases remaining between them. Germline V gives CDR1 MGHRA, CDR2 YSYEKL. CDR3 sequence reads: CASSQEGGMNTEAFF. CDR3 DNA sequence: TGCGCCAGCAGCCAAGAAGGGGGGATGAACACTGAAGCTTTCTTT.

This clone was counted a single time. This chain links TRBV27 with TRBJ2-7, with TRBD1 as a possible D gene (6 bases). V was trimmed by 7 bases and J by 3 bases, leaving 16 bases between them. CDR3 length: 14 amino acids. The germline gives CDR1 MNHEY, CDR2 SMNVEV (reference sequence). CDR3 protein: CASIPMDRSYEQYF. The CDR3 region has the DNA TGTGCCAGCATCCCCATGGACAGAAGCTACGAGCAGTACTTC.

The chain couples TRBV5-1 to TRBJ1-1; D remains unclear. This CDR3 has 13 amino acids. V gave up 2 bases and J gave up 4 bases, with 9 bases separating them. Germline V gene sequence: CDR1 SGHRS, CDR2 YFSETQ. The CDR3 loop reads CASSLGGGTEAFF. Here the CDR3 DNA reads TGCGCCAGCAGCTTAGGAGGAGGCACTGAAGCTTTCTTT.

The chain uses TRBV10-2 and TRBJ2-7; TRBD2 might be the D (6 bases). Trimming cost V 8 bases and J 6 bases, with 20 bases left between them. Looked up from germline, CDR1 is WSHSY and CDR2 is SAAADI. The CDR3 totals 14 residues. The DNA of the CDR3 is TGCGCCAGCCGACTCTCGGGCGATAGCGGCGAGCAGTACTTC. Protein: CASRLSGDSGEQYF.

This clone occurred many times. The chain uses TRBV7-9 and TRBJ2-6, with D maybe TRBD2 (6 bases). Trimming left V 7 bases short and J 2 bases short, with 18 bases between. Germline V lookup: CDR1 SEHNR, CDR2 FQNEAQ (reference sequence). This CDR3 spans 17 amino acids. CDR3 DNA sequence: TGTGCCAGCACCCCAGTGCAGGGACTCACTGGGGCCAACGTCCTGACTTTC. Translating gives CASTPVQGLTGANVLTF.

In DNA form, the CDR3 reads TGTGCCAGCAGTTTTGGGTTAGCGGGATTCTACGAGCAGTACTTC. Translating it yields CASSFGLAGFYEQYF. The chain combines TRBV28 with TRBJ2-7; TRBD2 matches at 8 bases. V shed 3 bases, J shed 3 bases, and the junction held 7 bases outside the gene matches. Germline CDR1 is MDHEN and CDR2 is SYDVKM. The CDR3 is 15 residues long.

The genes are TRBV30 and TRBJ2-1, with D perhaps TRBD2 (5 bases). The germline CDR1 and CDR2 sequences are GTSNPN and SVGIG (reference sequence). The V and J ends lost 3 bases and 0 bases respectively, with 21 bases between them. The CDR3 is 18 residues long. In nucleotides, the CDR3 is TGTGCCTGGAGGGGTGACCCCCCCCCGGGGAGCTCCTACAATGAGCAGTTCTTC. This gives the protein CAWRGDPPPGSSYNEQFF.

The rearrangement links TRBV7-9 to TRBJ2-1; D remains unclear. Germline-derived CDR1 and CDR2 are SEHNR and FQNEAQ (reference sequence). This CDR3 contains 15 residues. Trimming shortened V by 0 bases and J by 4 bases, and 10 bases separated the two germline ends. The CDR3 loop reads CASSLARITYNEQFF. CDR3 bases: TGTGCCAGCAGCTTAGCGCGGATTACATACAATGAGCAGTTCTTC.

J is TRBJ2-7 and V is TRBV30, with D possibly TRBD2 on 5 matching bases. Trimming cost V 0 bases and J 3 bases, with 18 bases left between them. The CDR3 extends over 16 amino acids. CDR1 is GTSNPN, CDR2 SVGIG, per germline (reference sequence). CDR3 loop: CAWSVRFSGVHYEQYF. CDR3 nucleotide sequence: TGTGCCTGGAGTGTACGGTTTTCCGGGGTTCACTACGAGCAGTACTTC.

The gene calls are TRBV5-8 and TRBJ2-7; the D is unclear. Trimming took off 4 bases at V and 6 bases at J, with 17 bases between the two ends. This CDR3 comprises 14 residues. Per the germline V gene, CDR1 is SGHTS and CDR2 is YDEGEE. The CDR3 bases are TGTGCCAGCAGCCACCCCTACAGCCCTCTCGAGCAGTACTTC. Amino acids: CASSHPYSPLEQYF.

This chain joins TRBV29-1 and TRBJ1-2; unclear D gene. Trimming left V 4 bases short and J 3 bases short, with 6 bases between. Germline V gene data show CDR1 as SQVTM and CDR2 as ANQGSEA. The length of the CDR3 is 11 residues. CDR3 nucleotide sequence: TGCAGCGTTGTGGAGGACTATGGCTACACCTTC. Protein sequence: CSVVEDYGYTF.

The chain couples TRBV6-1 to TRBJ2-2, with D perhaps assigned TRBD1 or TRBD2 (5 bases each). The CDR3 runs 12 residues. V lost 7 bases to trimming and J lost 5 bases, with 8 bases between them. Germline V lookup: CDR1 MNHNS, CDR2 SASEGT. This CDR3 is CASNWGTGELFF. CDR3 in DNA: TGTGCCAGCAATTGGGGGACCGGGGAGCTGTTTTTT.

The V and J genes are TRBV27 and TRBJ2-7; TRBD1 matches at 7 bases. The CDR3 is 16 residues long. With V trimmed by 1 base and J by 3 bases, 9 bases remained unmatched. Germline V gene lookup returns CDR1 MNHEY and CDR2 SMNVEV (reference sequence). Here the CDR3 reads CASSLFPTGPLYEQYF. The CDR3 nucleotides are TGTGCCAGCAGTTTATTTCCGACAGGGCCCCTCTACGAGCAGTACTTC.

The V call is TRBV19, the J call TRBJ2-7; TRBD2 aligns across 14 bases. The CDR3 sequence is 15 residues long. V trimming: 6 bases; J trimming: 7 bases; junction bases outside the gene matches: 8. The germline V gene has CDR1 LNHDA and CDR2 SQIVND (reference sequence). The CDR3 nucleotides are TGTGCCAGTAGCCCGGGACTAGCGGGAGTTGGTGAGCAGTACTTC. As protein: CASSPGLAGVGEQYF.

The CDR3: CASSDIAGPYEQYF. The CDR3 nucleotides are TGTGCCAGCAGCGATATAGCGGGTCCCTACGAGCAGTACTTC. V gene TRBV7-8 combines with J gene TRBJ2-7; 7 bases match TRBD2. Looked up from germline, CDR1 is SGHVS and CDR2 is FQNEAQ. Losses at the gene ends were 5 bases for V and 2 bases for J; bases not matched to a gene: 6. There are 14 residues in the CDR3.

This clone showed up just a few times. The rearrangement uses TRBV7-9 and TRBJ1-1; perhaps TRBD1 as D (6 bases). Germline CDR1 SEHNR, CDR2 FQNEAQ (reference sequence). The V end was cut by 3 bases, the J end by 5 bases, with 13 bases between. The CDR3 totals 14 residues. The CDR3 region is CASSFRGAGTEAFF. The CDR3 region has the DNA TGTGCCAGCAGCTTTCGGGGGGCAGGGACTGAAGCTTTCTTT.

V usage is TRBV5-1 and J usage is TRBJ2-7, with TRBD2 matching over 13 bases. The J segment lost 2 bases and the V segment lost 6 bases, leaving 5 bases of the junction unmatched. Germline loops: CDR1 SGHRS, CDR2 YFSETQ. This CDR3 contains 15 residues. The CDR3 region is CASKGGLAGTYEQYF. The CDR3 DNA follows: TGCGCCAGCAAAGGGGGACTAGCGGGGACCTACGAGCAGTACTTC.

The chain employs TRBV9 and TRBJ1-3, with TRBD1 matching over 8 bases. J gave up 1 base and V 4 bases, and 4 bases lay outside the gene matches. Germline V gene sequence: CDR1 SGDLS, CDR2 YYNGEE. This CDR3 is 15 amino acids long. The CDR3 DNA is TGTGCCAGCAGCTCCGGGACAGGATCTGGAAACACCATATATTTT. Residues: CASSSGTGSGNTIYF.

V and J are TRBV6-1 and TRBJ2-7; 11 bases are shared with TRBD2. The CDR3 is 15 residues long. Losses at the gene ends were 4 bases for V and 4 bases for J; bases not matched to a gene: 6. Germline CDR1 and CDR2: MNHNS and SASEGT. The CDR3 here is CASSVELAGVYEQYF. CDR3 nucleotide sequence: TGTGCCAGCAGTGTTGAACTAGCGGGAGTATACGAGCAGTACTTC.